These 16 T cell receptor beta chains came from one sample sequenced in a study of shared clonotypes between healthy human individuals. Measured with immunoSEQ multiplex PCR; TCRdb has only the in-frame clones, and not every one. The repertoire has 1,100,000 or so clones, around three quarters of them found once; the top ten carry approximately 0.5%. The specimen was memory CD4+ T cells from PBMCs. Described subset: CD45RA-negative fraction. All receptors derive from a man younger than 35 in good health. Some clones in this sample may be carry-over from other donors' samples.

V usage is TRBV19 and J usage is TRBJ2-5, with TRBD2 as a possible D gene (6 bases). The germline V gene has CDR1 LNHDA and CDR2 SQIVND (reference sequence). Trimming removed 7 bases from V and 2 bases from J, with 17 bases in between. The CDR3 covers 15 residues. DNA of the CDR3: TGTGCCAGTACCCCTGGAGGGGCTGGTCAAGAGACCCAGTACTTC. Its translation is CASTPGGAGQETQYF.

Details on this clone: This may come from a read error, since a much larger clone is one base off. Other DNA sequences from this sample encode an identical CDR3 as well. This chain connects TRBV20-1 to TRBJ1-2, with D unresolved. Germline loops: CDR1 DFQATT, CDR2 SNEGSKA (reference sequence). The CDR3 has 10 residues. V lost 6 bases and J 2 bases, leaving 4 bases between the germline ends. The CDR3 nucleotides read TGCAGTGCCGACAACTATGGCTACACCTTC. Translation: CSADNYGYTF.

This chain uses TRBV28 with TRBJ2-7; TRBD2 matches at 9 bases. The CDR3 loop spans 17 amino acids. Germline V gene data show CDR1 as MDHEN and CDR2 as SYDVKM. V lost 4 bases, J lost 2 bases, and 12 bases stayed unmatched. CDR3 protein: CASSSLTSGLPTYEQYF. CDR3 DNA sequence: TGTGCCAGCAGTTCTCTGACTAGCGGCTTACCGACCTACGAGCAGTACTTC.

This clone was counted once. The CDR3 spells CASSGMTSGQETQYF. CDR3 in DNA: TGTGCCAGCAGTGGGATGACTAGCGGCCAAGAGACCCAGTACTTC. V gene TRBV28 combines with J gene TRBJ2-5; TRBD2 aligns across 9 bases. This CDR3 comprises 15 residues. Germline V lookup: CDR1 MDHEN, CDR2 SYDVKM. V lost 5 bases to trimming and J lost 1 base; unmatched junction nucleotides: 5.

The chain links TRBV14 to TRBJ2-1; D is undetermined. There are 13 residues in the CDR3. With 0 bases removed from V and 9 bases from J, the gap between germline ends came to 9 bases. CDR1 and CDR2 (germline): SGHDN, FVKESK. Here the CDR3 DNA reads TGTGCCAGCAGCCAAGATAGGAACGGTGAGCAGTTCTTC. Translated: CASSQDRNGEQFF.

V and J are TRBV5-5 and TRBJ1-5; D gene uncertain. The V gene's germline CDR1 is SGHKS and CDR2 YYEKEE (reference sequence). The V end was cut by 3 bases, the J end by 11 bases, with 15 bases between. The CDR3 has 13 residues. CDR3 nucleotides: TGTGCCAGCAGCTCCATTTCACCCGGGACCCAGCATTTT. Translating it yields CASSSISPGTQHF.

This clone was seen only a few times. This chain joins TRBV28 and TRBJ1-4; D not certain. Germline values: CDR1 MDHEN, CDR2 SYDVKM. This CDR3 is 14 amino acids long. The germline V and J ends were trimmed by 7 bases and 7 bases, with 16 bases remaining between them. DNA of the CDR3: TGTGCCAGCATCAAACCCAGTAATGGTGAAAAACTGTTTTTT. As protein: CASIKPSNGEKLFF.

The sample holds a few counts of this clone. The chain carries TRBV7-2 and TRBJ1-5, with TRBD1 matching 7 bases. J lost 7 bases, V lost 5 bases, and 8 bases had no gene match. The CDR3 sequence is 14 residues long. The V gene's germline CDR1 is SGHTA and CDR2 FQGNSA. This CDR3 reads CASSIPTGTQPQHF. The CDR3 DNA reads as TGTGCCAGCAGCATACCGACAGGGACCCAGCCCCAGCATTTT.

The rearrangement uses TRBV30 and TRBJ2-7; D not resolved. Per the germline V gene, CDR1 is GTSNPN and CDR2 is SVGIG (reference sequence). V was clipped by 0 bases and J by 3 bases, with 9 bases between them. The CDR3 totals 13 residues. The CDR3 DNA reads TGTGCCTGGAGTGTACATTCAGACTACGAGCAGTACTTC. Encoded protein: CAWSVHSDYEQYF.

The chain employs TRBV7-9 and TRBJ2-5; D gene uncertain. V gave up 5 bases and J gave up 2 bases, with 12 bases separating them. The CDR3 runs to 14 residues. Germline CDR1 and CDR2: SEHNR and FQNEAQ (reference sequence). CDR3: CASSLNVGQETQYF. The CDR3 DNA reads TGTGCCAGCAGCCTAAATGTGGGACAAGAGACCCAGTACTTC.

There are a few counts of this clone. The genes are TRBV7-9 and TRBJ1-1; no clear D gene. This CDR3 has 15 residues. Germline lookup yields CDR1 SEHNR and CDR2 FQNEAQ (reference sequence). The V end lost 5 bases, the J end lost 3 bases, and 16 bases lay between the germline ends. CDR3 DNA: TGTGCCAGCAGCCAAACGTCCTACGGGGACACTGAAGCTTTCTTT. Protein: CASSQTSYGDTEAFF.

The chain recombines TRBV28 with TRBJ1-2, with D possibly TRBD1 on 5 matching bases. The CDR3 is made up of 14 amino acids. Germline V gene lookup returns CDR1 MDHEN and CDR2 SYDVKM. Trimming shortened V by 6 bases and J by 8 bases, and 19 bases separated the two germline ends. CDR3 region: CASSYTLGVYGYTF. The DNA of the CDR3 is TGTGCCAGCAGCTACACTCTGGGGGTATACGGCTACACCTTC.

V and J are TRBV5-4 and TRBJ2-1; TRBD2 might be the D (5 bases). V lost 0 bases, J lost 7 bases, and 11 bases lay in between. CDR3 length: 14 amino acids. CDR1 is SGHNT, CDR2 YYREEE, per germline (reference sequence). The CDR3 DNA is TGTGCCAGCAGCTTGGGGGGAGCGGAAAATGAGCAGTTCTTC. This translates into CASSLGGAENEQFF. Using reference TRBV5-4 and TRBJ2-1 for the parts outside the CDR3, the full variable domain is ETGVTQSPTHLIKTRGQQVTLRCSSQSGHNTVSWYQQALGQGPQFIFQYYREEENGRGNFPPRFSGLQFPNYSSELNVNALELDDSALYLCASSLGGAENEQFFGPGTRLTVL.

J is TRBJ1-1 and V is TRBV6-6; 10 bases are shared with TRBD1. Germline V gene sequence: CDR1 MNHNY, CDR2 SVGAGI (reference sequence). The ends lost 11 bases at V and 0 bases at J; junction bases unmatched: 9. CDR3 length: 15 residues. For the CDR3, the DNA is TGTGCCGCCAACCGGGACAGGGGAATGAACACTGAAGCTTTCTTT. Translating it yields CAANRDRGMNTEAFF.

V usage is TRBV14 and J usage is TRBJ2-3; D gene ambiguous. This CDR3 region has 15 residues. Germline-derived CDR1 and CDR2 are SGHDN and FVKESK. The ends were cut back, 3 bases at V and 0 bases at J, with 10 bases in the middle. The CDR3 coding sequence is TGTGCCAGCAGCCACAGGCGGCCTAGCACAGATACGCAGTATTTT. Translating it yields CASSHRRPSTDTQYF.

J is TRBJ2-5 and V is TRBV28; the D gene is possibly TRBD2 (5 bases). V was cut by 3 bases and J by 2 bases, with 13 bases left in between. The CDR3 length is 15 residues. CDR1 is MDHEN, CDR2 SYDVKM, per germline. CDR3 DNA sequence: TGTGCCAGCAGTTTCGGTCTAGCCGGACAAGAGACCCAGTACTTC. Translating gives CASSFGLAGQETQYF.